This T cell receptor (beta chain) is drawn from a study of OX40 agonist ivuxolimab in advanced cancers. Looking at the study overall: Ivuxolimab, which targeted the costimulatory receptor OX40 (CD134), was an agonistic, fully human IgG2 monoclonal antibody. Intravenous ivuxolimab was administered to patients every 2 weeks at six dose levels: 0.01, 0.1, 0.3, 1.5, 3 and 10 mg/kg. Of the roughly 52 dose-escalation patients, hepatocellular carcinoma was present in about 20, melanoma in roughly 15, renal cell carcinoma in 9 and head and neck cancer in 9. The purpose of peripheral TCRbeta sequencing was to test whether ivuxolimab changed TCR sequence diversity and led to clonal T-cell expansion. Prior anti-PD-1, anti-PD-L1 or anti-CTLA-4 therapy was permitted, and checkpoint inhibitors had been received by about two fifths of dose-escalation patients. The monotherapy dose-escalation portion (N of about 49 patients) of the phase I ivuxolimab trial is reported in the paper. The dose-escalation cohort was about 83% male with a mean age of about 54 years, ranging from about 20 to 80. Partial responses occurred in three dose-escalation patients, of whom one had hepatocellular carcinoma and two had cutaneous melanoma. What the authors observed across the whole study: Clonal expansion of both CD4+ and CD8+ blood T cells was observed from baseline to week 6 at doses 0.1 to 3.0 mg/kg. Low levels of normalized T-cell clonal expansion were also seen in some nonresponding patients. The antigen specificity of the peripheral T cells that underwent clonal expansion was not determined. After ivuxolimab, more expanded clones were found on average in CD8+ T cells than in CD4+ T cells. Partial responders in the 0.1-3.0 mg/kg groups had among the lowest normalized peripheral clonal expansion, especially among CD8+ T cells.

Patients with a history of autoimmune disease or receiving systemic immunosuppression were excluded from the trial. Peripheral blood for TCR sequencing was collected from all dose cohorts at baseline, on cycle 4 day 1, and on cycle 7 day 1. The samples were taken from a phase I, first-in-human, multicenter, open-label dose-escalation trial of ivuxolimab. The trial enrolled adults with locally advanced or metastatic head and neck squamous cell, hepatocellular, melanoma or renal cell carcinoma. CD4+ and CD8+ T cells were sorted separately from peripheral blood before TCR sequencing. Genomic DNA was extracted from sorted cells for sequencing of the TCRbeta CDR3 region. The immunoSEQ Assay was used for sequencing of TCRbeta CDR3 regions. TCRdb carries this immuneACCESS record with in-frame sequences only. Its versions omit some clonotypes, under half of them owing to an unresolved V gene in the studies checked, with the rest unexplained. The sample has about 46,000 clones on record, 82% of them singletons. The ten most abundant clones make up more than 1.5% of the sample.

Note on this clone: There is no known antigen for this receptor. The record has no base qualities; no much larger clone is one base away.

V has 9 bases trimmed and J has 0 bases trimmed; junction bases matching no gene number 2. From its cysteine to its phenylalanine, the CDR3 spans 12 amino acids. The retained sequence is limited to the CDR3, 36 bases, with the frame set at the first base. The germline V gene encodes CDR1 LNHDA and CDR2 SQIVND (reference sequence). This sequence was found in an adult with an advanced solid tumor such as melanoma, head and neck, liver or kidney cancer. The sample in question was CD4+ or CD8+ T cells sorted from blood, obtained in a trial of the OX40 agonist ivuxolimab. Recombination joined TRBV19 with TRBJ2-7; 7 central bases correspond to TRBD1. The CDR3 amino acid sequence is: CASRTGSYEQYF. The DNA sequence is given as TGTGCCAGCAGGACAGGCTCCTACGAGCAGTACTTC.